This TCR beta chain is from a study of identical twins. Per the germline V gene, CDR1 is SGHRS and CDR2 is YFSETQ. This CDR3 contains 14 residues. The V gene end was trimmed by 4 bases and the J gene end by 12 bases; junction bases not matched to a gene: 13. Each CDR3 protein gets one entry after TCRdb re-called the 5' RACE reads with MiXCR. The table has approximately 500,000 distinct CDR3 sequences, 24% seen once. This same sample was also part of a study on T cells expressing NK-cell markers.

The source of this sequence is a woman between 18 and 30 years old in good health. The chain combines TRBV5-1 with TRBJ2-7, with 10 bases that match TRBD2. The sequenced sample consisted of CD4+ T cells sorted from blood. DNA for the CDR3: TGCGCCAGCAGCGCTTCCGGGACTAGCGATCGTCTGTACTTC. Amino acids: CASSASGTSDRLYF. The full variable domain, rest sourced from reference TRBV5-1 and TRBJ2-7, is KAGVTQTPRYLIKTRGQQVTLSCSPISGHRSVSWYQQTPGQGLQFLFEYFSETQRNKGNFPGRFSGRQFSNSRSEMNVSTLELGDSALYLCASSASGTSDRLYFGPGTRLTVT.